These T cell receptor beta chains were read from a single sample in a study of early T cells in non-severe SARS-CoV-2 infection. TCRdb itself ran the 5' RACE reads through MiXCR, one entry per CDR3 protein. In the table there are over 30,000 distinct CDR3 sequences, 5% to 6.5% of which are singletons. Sequenced sample: whole blood. The source is an adult who was a healthcare worker with PCR-confirmed SARS-CoV-2 infection or an uninfected control (not recorded which). The CDR3 runs from the conserved cysteine through the conserved F or W. Not all rows give a size; the values are once, few, many and, for expanded clones, a class.

clone_size j_call cdr3_length v_call cdr3_aa
many TRBJ1-1 14 TRBV7-2 CASSLSGVGTEAFF
- TRBJ2-7 13 TRBV6-6 CASRRGDREEQYF
few TRBJ2-1 15 TRBV12-3/TRBV12-4 CASSLRSGAYNEQFF
many TRBJ2-2 16 TRBV7-8 CASSLVRPGGTGELFF
- TRBJ1-2 13 TRBV12-3/TRBV12-4 CASSLTGIGGYTF
many TRBJ1-6 14 TRBV3-1 CASSGTYNNSPLHF
few TRBJ1-1 14 TRBV29-1 CSVDWGSGGTEAFF
many TRBJ1-3 15 TRBV12-3/TRBV12-4 CASSLGQGDGNTIYF
many TRBJ1-1 12 TRBV12-3/TRBV12-4 CASRMTGVEAFF
few TRBJ2-7 14 TRBV6-6 CASTPREGSYEQYF
many TRBJ2-2 16 TRBV6-6 CASSSTTGANTGELFF
many TRBJ2-2 14 TRBV28 CASSRRGSTGELFF
many TRBJ2-4 14 TRBV20-1 CSARGQGRGYIQYF
many TRBJ1-1 14 TRBV10-3 CAISPIGQNTEAFF
- TRBJ1-2 13 TRBV20-1 CSARGNGNYGYTF
- TRBJ2-7 14 TRBV2 CASRENRDTREVYF
- TRBJ2-7 13 TRBV20-1 CSARRGTSYEQYF
many TRBJ2-7 14 TRBV10-3 CAISEFGQAYEQYF
many TRBJ2-6 15 TRBV5-1 CASSLSGTGANVLTF
many TRBJ2-1 15 TRBV10-3 CAISESGLEYNEQFF
- TRBJ1-6 15 TRBV27 CTSSLRGLGNSPLHF
few TRBJ2-1 17 TRBV6-2/TRBV6-3 CASTEGGTGGPYNEQFF
many TRBJ1-3 14 TRBV7-2 CASSPGGDPRPIYF
many TRBJ1-3 18 TRBV20-1 CSARDQGGLLLSGNTIYF
many TRBJ1-5 14 TRBV12-3/TRBV12-4 CASSVTGGDQPQHF
few TRBJ2-7 14 TRBV28 CASSLVTTRGEQYF
- TRBJ1-6 16 TRBV12-3/TRBV12-4 CASSTGGEARYSPLHF
many TRBJ2-5 15 TRBV13 CASSSPQRYQETQYF
many TRBJ2-7 14 TRBV12-3/TRBV12-4 CASSFRAGAYEQYF
many TRBJ2-5 14 TRBV7-9 CASSLGTAQETQYF
- TRBJ1-6 16 TRBV18 CASSPMDRQFNSPLHF
- TRBJ2-4 12 TRBV12-3/TRBV12-4 CASSRTENIQYF
many TRBJ2-7 12 TRBV5-1 CASSAAGYEQYF
many TRBJ2-7 15 TRBV12-3/TRBV12-4 CASSLSGTGGYEQYF
- TRBJ1-4 13 TRBV7-9 CASSLGQGEKLFF
few TRBJ2-2 17 TRBV7-3 CASSLDLDRANTGELFF
many TRBJ2-5 13 TRBV5-1 CASSRGQGETQYF